Listed below are T cell receptor beta chains from one sample, sequenced in a study of blood T cell repertoires in COVID-19. The protocol was immunoSEQ multiplex PCR, while the TCRdb copy is restricted to in-frame clones and leaves out a portion. Of roughly 200,000 clones listed, about 90% are singletons. The source material was PBMCs or T cells enriched from blood (not recorded which). The receptors were sampled from a woman in her twenties or thirties who had recovered from COVID-19. Each CDR3 is given with its conserved first and last residue. Clone sizes are given selectively: once, few, many, or a class where the clone is expanded.

clone size: .; V gene: TRBV5-1; CDR3 protein: CASSLDLQTEAFF
clone size: .; V gene: TRBV11-2; CDR3 protein: CASSPLGGEVDTEAFF
clone size: .; V gene: TRBV4-1; CDR3 protein: CASSRTRTGSLSGNTIYF
clone size: .; V gene: TRBV7-2; CDR3 protein: CASSLGGRTLHF
clone size: .; V gene: TRBV15; CDR3 protein: CATSRDPQRRGNEQFF
clone size: .; V gene: TRBV19; CDR3 protein: CASSITGTKNTEAFF
clone size: .; V gene: TRBV5-5; CDR3 protein: CASSFYPGTENSPLHF
clone size: .; V gene: TRBV3-1/TRBV3-2; CDR3 protein: CASSQVNSGYNEQFF
clone size: .; V gene: TRBV5-4; CDR3 protein: CASSSWTGGNYGYTF
clone size: .; V gene: TRBV5-1; CDR3 protein: CASSLGQGVYEQYF
clone size: .; V gene: TRBV19; CDR3 protein: CASSPLTGASYEQYF
clone size: once; V gene: TRBV6-2/TRBV6-3; CDR3 protein: CASSSLRVAYEQYF
clone size: .; V gene: TRBV5-4; CDR3 protein: CASSLEGARATEAFF
clone size: .; V gene: TRBV27; CDR3 protein: CAVRVQSQPQHF
clone size: .; V gene: TRBV11-3; CDR3 protein: CASSLVADPNTGELFF
clone size: .; V gene: TRBV10-2; CDR3 protein: CATRTESTYGYTF
clone size: .; V gene: TRBV29-1; CDR3 protein: CSANRAMGAGELFF
clone size: .; V gene: TRBV4-3; CDR3 protein: CASSPRDWGTGELFF
clone size: .; V gene: TRBV6-6; CDR3 protein: CASSQTGGLGGYTF
clone size: .; V gene: TRBV2; CDR3 protein: CASSHRDFDEQFF
clone size: .; V gene: TRBV19; CDR3 protein: CASSVAQGAVETQYF
clone size: .; V gene: TRBV6-5; CDR3 protein: CASNKQGSTEAFF
clone size: .; V gene: TRBV19; CDR3 protein: CASNRRWGGEMQPQHF
clone size: .; V gene: TRBV24-1; CDR3 protein: CATSDIRTGMGAFF
clone size: .; V gene: TRBV4-1; CDR3 protein: CASSQSGTSGGASYNTDTQYF
clone size: .; V gene: TRBV5-1; CDR3 protein: CASSLQGRNADTQYF
clone size: once; V gene: TRBV9; CDR3 protein: CASSAHPAGGPFQNIQYF
clone size: once; V gene: TRBV19; CDR3 protein: CATQPNRGQGNQPQHF
clone size: .; V gene: TRBV5-4; CDR3 protein: CASSTGTGESSEQYF
clone size: .; V gene: TRBV5-1; CDR3 protein: CASSRTGGENYGYTF
clone size: .; V gene: TRBV19; CDR3 protein: CASVKGANYGYTF
clone size: .; V gene: TRBV28; CDR3 protein: CASSSDSNSPLHF
clone size: few; V gene: TRBV18; CDR3 protein: CASSGRNYGYTF
clone size: .; V gene: TRBV5-1; CDR3 protein: CASSLDYAGGSTDTQYF
clone size: once; V gene: TRBV28; CDR3 protein: CASRLDRPSYEQYF
clone size: .; V gene: TRBV7-2; CDR3 protein: CASSPWAGGGEKLFF
clone size: .; V gene: TRBV11-3; CDR3 protein: CASSSLGAQETQYF
clone size: .; V gene: TRBV6-5; CDR3 protein: CASRGRGSTDTQYF
clone size: once; V gene: TRBV19; CDR3 protein: CASSGGQDGAGYTF
clone size: .; V gene: TRBV14; CDR3 protein: CASSQRSGVVNSPLHF
clone size: .; V gene: TRBV7-3; CDR3 protein: CASSEGTGEETQYF
clone size: .; V gene: TRBV3-1/TRBV3-2; CDR3 protein: CASSQLSTGGDGYTF
clone size: many; V gene: TRBV6-1; CDR3 protein: CASSELAGGQETQYF
clone size: .; V gene: TRBV24-1; CDR3 protein: CATSDSGTVGNTIYF
clone size: .; V gene: TRBV5-6; CDR3 protein: CASSWGRTDYGYTF
clone size: .; V gene: TRBV7-2; CDR3 protein: CASSSQGGDYGYTF
clone size: .; V gene: TRBV6-4; CDR3 protein: CASSRQGAEKLFF
clone size: .; V gene: TRBV29-1; CDR3 protein: CSAGQGSTGELFF
clone size: .; V gene: TRBV30; CDR3 protein: CAWSGLPRVYEQYF
clone size: .; V gene: TRBV10-3; CDR3 protein: CAISETTLAGYTF